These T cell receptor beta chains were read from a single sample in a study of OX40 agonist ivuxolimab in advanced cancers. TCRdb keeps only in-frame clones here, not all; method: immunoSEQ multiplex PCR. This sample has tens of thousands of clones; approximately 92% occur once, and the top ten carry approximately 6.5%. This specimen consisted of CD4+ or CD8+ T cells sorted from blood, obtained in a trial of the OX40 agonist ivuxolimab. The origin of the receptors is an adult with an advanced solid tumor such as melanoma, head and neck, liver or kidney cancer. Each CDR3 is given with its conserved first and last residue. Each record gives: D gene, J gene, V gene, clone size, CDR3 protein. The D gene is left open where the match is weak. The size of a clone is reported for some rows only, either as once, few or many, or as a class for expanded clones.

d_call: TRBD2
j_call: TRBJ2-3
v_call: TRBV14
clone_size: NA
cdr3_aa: CASSPGTSQFYTQYF

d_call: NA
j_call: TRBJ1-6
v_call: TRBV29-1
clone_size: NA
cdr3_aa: CTRRDNRNSPLHF

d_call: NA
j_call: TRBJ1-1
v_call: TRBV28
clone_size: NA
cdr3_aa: CASRLQGTWNTEAFF

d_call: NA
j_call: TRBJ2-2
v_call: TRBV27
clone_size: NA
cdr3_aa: CASSLAQGTGELFF

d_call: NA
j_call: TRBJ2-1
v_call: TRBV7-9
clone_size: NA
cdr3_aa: CASSLDSYNEQFF

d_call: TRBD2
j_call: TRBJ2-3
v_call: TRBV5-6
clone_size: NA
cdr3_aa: CASSLRTSGRMYTQYF

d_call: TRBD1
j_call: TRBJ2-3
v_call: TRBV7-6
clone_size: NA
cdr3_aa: CASSLTGGSGTDTQYF

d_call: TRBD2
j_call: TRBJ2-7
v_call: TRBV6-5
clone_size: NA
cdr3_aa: CASSSSGRSSYEQYF

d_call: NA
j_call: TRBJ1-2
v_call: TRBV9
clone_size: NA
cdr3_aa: CASSPHREMIGGYTF

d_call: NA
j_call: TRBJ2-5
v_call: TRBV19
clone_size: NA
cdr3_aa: CATEQQETQYF

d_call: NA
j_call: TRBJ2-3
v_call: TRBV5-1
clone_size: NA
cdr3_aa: CASSDGTTSTDTQYF

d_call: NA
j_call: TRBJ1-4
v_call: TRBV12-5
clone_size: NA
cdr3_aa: CASGLAQGNEKLFF

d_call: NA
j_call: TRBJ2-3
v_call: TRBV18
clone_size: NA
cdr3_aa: CASSPPNAVGTDTQYF

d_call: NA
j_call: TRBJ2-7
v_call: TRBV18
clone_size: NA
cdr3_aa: CASSPLLASYEQYF

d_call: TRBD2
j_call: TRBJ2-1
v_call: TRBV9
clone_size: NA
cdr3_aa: CASSVSGLSLNNEQFF

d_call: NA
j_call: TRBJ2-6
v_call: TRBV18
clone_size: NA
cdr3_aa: CASSRQGAGANVLTF

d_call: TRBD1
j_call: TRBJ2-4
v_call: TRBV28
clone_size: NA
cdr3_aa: CASRQGWRDIQYF

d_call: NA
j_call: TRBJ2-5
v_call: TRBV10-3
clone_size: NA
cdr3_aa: CAISEFDYGTQYF

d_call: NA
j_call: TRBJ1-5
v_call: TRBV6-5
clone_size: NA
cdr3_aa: CASSLKAGQPQHF

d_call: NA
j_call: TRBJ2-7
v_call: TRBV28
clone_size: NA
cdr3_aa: CASSVYRRSSYEQYF

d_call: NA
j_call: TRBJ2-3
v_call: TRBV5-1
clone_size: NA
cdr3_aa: CASSLSTNTDTQYF

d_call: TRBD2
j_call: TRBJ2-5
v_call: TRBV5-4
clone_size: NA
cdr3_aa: CASSFFRTSGRSPQETQYF

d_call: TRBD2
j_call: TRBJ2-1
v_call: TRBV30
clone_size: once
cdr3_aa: CAWESGSSYNEQFF

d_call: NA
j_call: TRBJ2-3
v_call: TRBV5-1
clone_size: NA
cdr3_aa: CASSLGLPSYTQYF

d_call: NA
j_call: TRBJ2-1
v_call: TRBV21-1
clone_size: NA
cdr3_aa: CASSKALSRSPQGPQSHYNEQFF

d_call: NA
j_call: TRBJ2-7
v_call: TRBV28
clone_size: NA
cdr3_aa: CASSSLPRTRRHF

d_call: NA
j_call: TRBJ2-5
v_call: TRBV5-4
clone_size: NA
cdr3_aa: CASSLSGVVGETQYF